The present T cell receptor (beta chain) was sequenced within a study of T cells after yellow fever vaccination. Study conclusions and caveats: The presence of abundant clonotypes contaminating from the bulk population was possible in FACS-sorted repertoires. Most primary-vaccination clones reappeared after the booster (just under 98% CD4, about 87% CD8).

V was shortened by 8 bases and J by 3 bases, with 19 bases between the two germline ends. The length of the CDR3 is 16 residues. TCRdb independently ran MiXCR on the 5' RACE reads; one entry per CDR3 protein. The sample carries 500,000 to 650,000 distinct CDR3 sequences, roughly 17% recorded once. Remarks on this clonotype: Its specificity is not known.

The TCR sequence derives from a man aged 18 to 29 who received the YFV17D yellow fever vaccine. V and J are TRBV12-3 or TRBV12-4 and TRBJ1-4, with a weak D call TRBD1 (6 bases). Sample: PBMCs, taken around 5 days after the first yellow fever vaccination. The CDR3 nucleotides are TGTGCCAGCGGCCTCAGTTTGGGACACTCTAATGAAAAACTGTTTTTT. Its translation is CASGLSLGHSNEKLFF.